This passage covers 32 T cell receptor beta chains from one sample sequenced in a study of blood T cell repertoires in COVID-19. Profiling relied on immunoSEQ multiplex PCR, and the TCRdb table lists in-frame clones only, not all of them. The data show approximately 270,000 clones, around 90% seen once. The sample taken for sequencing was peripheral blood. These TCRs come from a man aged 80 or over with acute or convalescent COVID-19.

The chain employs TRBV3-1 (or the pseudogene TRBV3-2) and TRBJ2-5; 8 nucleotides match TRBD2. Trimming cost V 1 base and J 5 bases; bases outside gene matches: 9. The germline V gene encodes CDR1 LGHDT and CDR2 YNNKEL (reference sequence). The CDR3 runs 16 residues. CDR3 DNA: TGTGCCAGCAGCCAAGGTGGTCGGGGGGGCGTGGAGACCCAGTACTTC. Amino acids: CASSQGGRGGVETQYF.

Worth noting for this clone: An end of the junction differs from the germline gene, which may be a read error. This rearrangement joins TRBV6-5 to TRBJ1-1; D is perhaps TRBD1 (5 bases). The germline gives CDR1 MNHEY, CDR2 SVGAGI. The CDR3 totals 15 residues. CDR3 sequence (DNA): TGTGCCAGCAGTTACTCGCGGGGGGTGAAGACTGAAGCTTTCTTT. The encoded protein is CASSYSRGVKTEAFF.

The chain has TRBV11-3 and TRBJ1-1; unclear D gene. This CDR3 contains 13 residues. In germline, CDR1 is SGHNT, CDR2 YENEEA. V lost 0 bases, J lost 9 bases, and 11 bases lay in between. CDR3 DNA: TGTGCCAGCAGCTTAGATTCGGAGGCCCAAGCTTTCTTT. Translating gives CASSLDSEAQAFF.

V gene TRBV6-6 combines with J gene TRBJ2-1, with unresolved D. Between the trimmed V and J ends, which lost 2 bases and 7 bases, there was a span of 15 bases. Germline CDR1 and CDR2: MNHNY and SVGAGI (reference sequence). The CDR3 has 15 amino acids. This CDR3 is CASSYRRRTENEQFF. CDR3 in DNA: TGTGCCAGCAGTTACCGTCGGAGAACGGAGAATGAGCAGTTCTTC.

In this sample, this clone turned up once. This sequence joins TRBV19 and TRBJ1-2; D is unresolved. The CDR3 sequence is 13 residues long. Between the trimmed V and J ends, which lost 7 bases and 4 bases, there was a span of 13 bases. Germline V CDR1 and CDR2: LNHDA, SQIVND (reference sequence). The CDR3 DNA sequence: TGTGCCAGTACCCCTAATGGAGTCTATGGCTACACCTTC. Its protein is CASTPNGVYGYTF. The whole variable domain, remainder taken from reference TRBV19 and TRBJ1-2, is DGGITQSPKYLFRKEGQNVTLSCEQNLNHDAMYWYRQDPGQGLRLIYYSQIVNDFQKGDIAEGYSVSREKKESFPLTVTSAQKNPTAFYLCASTPNGVYGYTFGSGTRLTVV.

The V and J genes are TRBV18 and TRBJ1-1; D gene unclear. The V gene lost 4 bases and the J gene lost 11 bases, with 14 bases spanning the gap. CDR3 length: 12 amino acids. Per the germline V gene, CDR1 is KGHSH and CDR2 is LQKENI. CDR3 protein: CASSLGVLGAFF. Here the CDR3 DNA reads TGTGCCAGCTCACTGGGAGTTTTAGGGGCTTTCTTT.

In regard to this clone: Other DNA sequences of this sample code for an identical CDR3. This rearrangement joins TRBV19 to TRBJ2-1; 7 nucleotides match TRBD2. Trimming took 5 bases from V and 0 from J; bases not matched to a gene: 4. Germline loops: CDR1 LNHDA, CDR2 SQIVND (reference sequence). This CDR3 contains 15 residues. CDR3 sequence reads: CASSRSGGSYNEQFF. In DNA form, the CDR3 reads TGTGCCAGTAGTCGCTCGGGGGGCTCCTACAATGAGCAGTTCTTC.

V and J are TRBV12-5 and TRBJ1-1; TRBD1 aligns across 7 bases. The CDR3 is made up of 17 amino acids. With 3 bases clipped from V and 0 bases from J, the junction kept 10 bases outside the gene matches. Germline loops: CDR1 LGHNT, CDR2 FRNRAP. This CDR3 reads CASGFITQGVMNTEAFF. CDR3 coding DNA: TGTGCTAGTGGTTTTATCACTCAGGGGGTGATGAACACTGAAGCTTTCTTT.

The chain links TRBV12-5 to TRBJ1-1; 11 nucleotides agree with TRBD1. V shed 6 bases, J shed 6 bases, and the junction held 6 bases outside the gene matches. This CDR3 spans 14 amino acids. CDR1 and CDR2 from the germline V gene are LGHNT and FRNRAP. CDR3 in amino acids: CASGRGQGVSEAFF. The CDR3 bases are TGTGCTAGTGGACGGGGACAGGGGGTCTCTGAAGCTTTCTTT.

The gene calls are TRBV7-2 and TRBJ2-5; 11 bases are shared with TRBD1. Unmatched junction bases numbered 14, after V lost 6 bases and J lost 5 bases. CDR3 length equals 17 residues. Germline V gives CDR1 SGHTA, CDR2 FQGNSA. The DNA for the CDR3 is TGTGCCAGCAGTCAAGACGGGACAGGGGGAATGTCGGAGACCCAGTACTTC. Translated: CASSQDGTGGMSETQYF. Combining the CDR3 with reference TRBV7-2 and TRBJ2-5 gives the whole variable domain GAGVSQSPSNKVTEKGKDVELRCDPISGHTALYWYRQSLGQGLEFLIYFQGNSAPDKSGLPSDRFSAERTGGSVSTLTIQRTQQEDSAVYLCASSQDGTGGMSETQYFGPGTRLLVL.

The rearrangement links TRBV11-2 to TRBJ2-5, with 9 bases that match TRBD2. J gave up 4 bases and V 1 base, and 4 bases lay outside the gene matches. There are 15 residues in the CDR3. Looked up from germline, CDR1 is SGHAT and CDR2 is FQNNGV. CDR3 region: CASSLAGTSLETQYF. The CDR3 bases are TGTGCCAGCAGCTTAGCCGGGACTAGCCTAGAGACCCAGTACTTC.

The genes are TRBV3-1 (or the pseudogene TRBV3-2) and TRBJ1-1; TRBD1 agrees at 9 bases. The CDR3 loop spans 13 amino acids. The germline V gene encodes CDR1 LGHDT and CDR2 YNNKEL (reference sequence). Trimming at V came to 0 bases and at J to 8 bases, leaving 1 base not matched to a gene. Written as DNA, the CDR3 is TGTGCCAGCAGCCAAGATGGGACAGGGGAAGCTTTCTTT. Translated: CASSQDGTGEAFF.

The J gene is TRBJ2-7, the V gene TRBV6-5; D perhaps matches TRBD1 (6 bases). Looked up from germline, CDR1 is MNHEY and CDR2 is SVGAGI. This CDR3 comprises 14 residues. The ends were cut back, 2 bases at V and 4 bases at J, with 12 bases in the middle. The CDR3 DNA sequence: TGTGCCAGCAGTTACAACGAACAGGGATACGAGCAGTACTTC. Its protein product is CASSYNEQGYEQYF.

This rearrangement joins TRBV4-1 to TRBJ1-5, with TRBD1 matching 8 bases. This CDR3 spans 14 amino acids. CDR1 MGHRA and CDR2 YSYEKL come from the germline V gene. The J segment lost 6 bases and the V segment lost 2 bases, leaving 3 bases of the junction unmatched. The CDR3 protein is CASSQRQGSQPQHF. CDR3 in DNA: TGCGCCAGCAGCCAAAGACAGGGGAGTCAGCCCCAGCATTTT.

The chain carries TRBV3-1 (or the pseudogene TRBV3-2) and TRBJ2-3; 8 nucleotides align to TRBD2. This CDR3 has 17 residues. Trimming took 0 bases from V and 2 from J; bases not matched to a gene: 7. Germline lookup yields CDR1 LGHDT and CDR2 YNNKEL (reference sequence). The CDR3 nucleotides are TGTGCCAGCAGCCAAGATCCCGGGGGGGGGTACACAGATACGCAGTATTTT. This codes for CASSQDPGGGYTDTQYF.

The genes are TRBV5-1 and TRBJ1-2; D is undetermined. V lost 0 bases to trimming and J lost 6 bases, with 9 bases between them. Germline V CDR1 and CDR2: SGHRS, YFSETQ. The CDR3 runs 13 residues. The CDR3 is CASSLAEQNGYTF. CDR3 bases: TGCGCCAGCAGCTTGGCCGAACAGAATGGCTACACCTTC.

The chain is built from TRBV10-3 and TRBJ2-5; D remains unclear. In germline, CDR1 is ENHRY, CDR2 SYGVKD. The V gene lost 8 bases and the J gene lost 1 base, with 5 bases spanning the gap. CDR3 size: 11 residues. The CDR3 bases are TGTGCCATCGGCAGCCAAGAGACCCAGTACTTC. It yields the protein CAIGSQETQYF.

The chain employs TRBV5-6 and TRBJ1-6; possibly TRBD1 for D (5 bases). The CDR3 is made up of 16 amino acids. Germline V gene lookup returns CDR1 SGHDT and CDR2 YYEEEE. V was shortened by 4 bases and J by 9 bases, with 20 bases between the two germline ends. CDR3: CASSLDRGSIGSPLHF. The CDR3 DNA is TGTGCCAGCAGCCTTGATAGGGGTTCGATCGGTTCACCCCTCCACTTT.

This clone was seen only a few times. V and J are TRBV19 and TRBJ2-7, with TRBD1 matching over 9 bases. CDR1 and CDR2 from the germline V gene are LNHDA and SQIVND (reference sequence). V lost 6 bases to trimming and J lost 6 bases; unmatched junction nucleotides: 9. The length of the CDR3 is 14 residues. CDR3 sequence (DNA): TGTGCCAGTAGCACCGGGACAGGGTGGTTCGAGCAGTACTTC. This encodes CASSTGTGWFEQYF.

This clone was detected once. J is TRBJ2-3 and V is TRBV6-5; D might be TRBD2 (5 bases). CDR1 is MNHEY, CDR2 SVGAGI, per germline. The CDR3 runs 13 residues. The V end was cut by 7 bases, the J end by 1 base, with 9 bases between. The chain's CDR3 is CASTRVGTDTQYF. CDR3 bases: TGTGCCAGCACGAGGGTGGGCACAGATACGCAGTATTTT.

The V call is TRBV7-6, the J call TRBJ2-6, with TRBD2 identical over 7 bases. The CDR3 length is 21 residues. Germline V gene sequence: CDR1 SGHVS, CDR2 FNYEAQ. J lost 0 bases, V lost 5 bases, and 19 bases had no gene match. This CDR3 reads CASSQLPPGRVRDSGANVLTF. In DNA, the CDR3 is TGTGCCAGCAGCCAACTCCCCCCAGGGAGGGTACGGGACTCTGGGGCCAACGTCCTGACTTTC. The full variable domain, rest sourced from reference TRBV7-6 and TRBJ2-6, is GAGVSQSPRYKVTKRGQDVALRCDPISGHVSLYWYRQALGQGPEFLTYFNYEAQQDKSGLPNDRFSAERPEGSISTLTIQRTEQRDSAMYRCASSQLPPGRVRDSGANVLTFGAGSRLTVL.

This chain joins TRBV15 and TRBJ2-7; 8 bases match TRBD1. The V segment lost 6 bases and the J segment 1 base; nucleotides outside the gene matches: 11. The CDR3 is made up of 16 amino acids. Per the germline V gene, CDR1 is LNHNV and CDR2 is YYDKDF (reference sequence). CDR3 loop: CATSVTRTGPSYEQYF. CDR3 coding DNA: TGTGCCACCAGTGTCACTCGGACAGGGCCTTCCTACGAGCAGTACTTC.

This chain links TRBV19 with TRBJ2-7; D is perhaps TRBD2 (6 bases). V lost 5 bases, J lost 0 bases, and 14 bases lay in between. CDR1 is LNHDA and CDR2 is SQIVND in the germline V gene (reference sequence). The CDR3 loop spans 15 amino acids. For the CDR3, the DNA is TGTGCCAGTAGTTCCTTGGCGGGAAGCTCCTACGAGCAGTACTTC. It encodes CASSSLAGSSYEQYF.

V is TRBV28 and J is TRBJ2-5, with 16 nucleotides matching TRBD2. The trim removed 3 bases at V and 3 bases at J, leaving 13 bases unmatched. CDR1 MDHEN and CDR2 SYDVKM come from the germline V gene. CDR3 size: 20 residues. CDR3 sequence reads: CASSFPPGLAGGPEEETQYF. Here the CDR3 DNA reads TGTGCCAGCAGTTTCCCCCCGGGACTAGCGGGAGGGCCGGAGGAAGAGACCCAGTACTTC.

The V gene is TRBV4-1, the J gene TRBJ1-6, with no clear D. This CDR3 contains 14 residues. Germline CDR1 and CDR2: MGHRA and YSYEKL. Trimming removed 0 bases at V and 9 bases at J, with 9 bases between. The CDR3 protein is CASSQDFEASPLHF. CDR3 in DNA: TGCGCCAGCAGCCAAGACTTCGAGGCTTCACCCCTCCACTTT.

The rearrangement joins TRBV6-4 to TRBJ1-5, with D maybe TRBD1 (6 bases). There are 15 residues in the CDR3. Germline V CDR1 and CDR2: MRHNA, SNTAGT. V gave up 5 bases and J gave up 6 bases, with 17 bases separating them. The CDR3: CASSPQGGSGQPQHF. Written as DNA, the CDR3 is TGTGCCAGCAGTCCACAGGGAGGGTCCGGTCAGCCCCAGCATTTT.

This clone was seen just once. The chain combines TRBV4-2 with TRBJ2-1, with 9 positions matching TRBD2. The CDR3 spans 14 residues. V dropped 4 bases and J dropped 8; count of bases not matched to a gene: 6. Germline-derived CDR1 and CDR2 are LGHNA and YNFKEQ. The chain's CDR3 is CASSPSWTSDEQFF. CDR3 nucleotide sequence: TGTGCCAGCAGCCCGTCCTGGACTAGCGATGAGCAGTTCTTC.

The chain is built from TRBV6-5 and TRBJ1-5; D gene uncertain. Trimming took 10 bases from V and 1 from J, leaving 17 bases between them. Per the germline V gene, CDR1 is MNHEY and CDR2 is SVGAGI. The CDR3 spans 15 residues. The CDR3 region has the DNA TGTGCCACCCGACGGGGAGGGTCCAGCAATCAGCCCCAGCATTTT. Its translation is CATRRGGSSNQPQHF.

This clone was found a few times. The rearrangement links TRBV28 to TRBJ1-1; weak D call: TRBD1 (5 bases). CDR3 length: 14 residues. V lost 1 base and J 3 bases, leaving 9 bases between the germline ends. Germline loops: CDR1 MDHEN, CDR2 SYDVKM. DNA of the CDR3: TGTGCCAGCAGTTTATCGGACACAGACACTGAAGCTTTCTTT. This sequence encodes CASSLSDTDTEAFF.

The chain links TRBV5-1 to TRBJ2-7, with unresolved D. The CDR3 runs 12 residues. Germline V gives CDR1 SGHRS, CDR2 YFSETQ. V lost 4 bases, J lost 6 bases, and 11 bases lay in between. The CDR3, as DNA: TGCGCCAGCAGCCCGACCCGAGGCGAGCAGTACTTC. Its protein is CASSPTRGEQYF.

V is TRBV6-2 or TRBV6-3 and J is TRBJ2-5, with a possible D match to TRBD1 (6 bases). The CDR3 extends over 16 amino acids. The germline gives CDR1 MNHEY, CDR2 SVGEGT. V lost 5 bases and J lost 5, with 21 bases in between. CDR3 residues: CASSPRGTGRRETQYF. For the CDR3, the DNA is TGTGCCAGCAGTCCGCGCGGCACAGGGAGACGTGAGACCCAGTACTTC.

The CDR3 coding sequence is TGTGCCAGCAGCAACAGGGAAGGGAATTCACCCCTCCACTTT. Protein: CASSNREGNSPLHF. V and J are TRBV6-5 and TRBJ1-6, with D perhaps TRBD1 (6 bases). The germline CDR1 and CDR2 sequences are MNHEY and SVGAGI. This CDR3 comprises 14 residues. V lost 6 bases to trimming and J lost 7 bases, with 13 bases between them.